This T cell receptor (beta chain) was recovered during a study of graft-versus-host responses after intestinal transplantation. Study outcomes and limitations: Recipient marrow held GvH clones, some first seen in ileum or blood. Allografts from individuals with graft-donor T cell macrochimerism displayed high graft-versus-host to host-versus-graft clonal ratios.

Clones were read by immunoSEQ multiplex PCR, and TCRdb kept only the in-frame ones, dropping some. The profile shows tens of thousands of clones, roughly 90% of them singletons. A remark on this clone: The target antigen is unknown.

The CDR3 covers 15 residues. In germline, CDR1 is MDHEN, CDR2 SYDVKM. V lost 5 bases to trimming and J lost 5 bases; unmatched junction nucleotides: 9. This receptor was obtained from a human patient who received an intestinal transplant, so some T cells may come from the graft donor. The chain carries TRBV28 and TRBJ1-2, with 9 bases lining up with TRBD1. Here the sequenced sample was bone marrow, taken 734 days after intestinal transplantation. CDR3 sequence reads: CASSRPPQGAYGYTF. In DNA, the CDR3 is TGTGCCAGCAGTCGACCCCCACAGGGGGCTTATGGCTACACCTTC.